A single sample gave rise to the 21 T cell receptor beta chains below, sequenced in a study of STAT5B mutations in CD4+ large granular lymphocyte leukemia. Assay used: immunoSEQ multiplex PCR; TCRdb lists only in-frame clones, some missing. Of 20,000 to 25,000 clones in the sample, 74% were seen once. Sequencing used CD4+ T cells from blood buffy coats. The origin of the receptors is a human donor in good health.

The rearrangement uses TRBV7-3 and TRBJ2-2; D unclear. V was cut by 5 bases and J by 3 bases, with 7 bases left in between. The CDR3 covers 13 residues. Per germline, CDR1 SGHTA and CDR2 FQGTGA. CDR3 sequence (DNA): TGTGCCAGCAGCCCTAGGGACACCGGGGAGCTGTTTTTT. It specifies CASSPRDTGELFF. The full variable domain, completed using reference TRBV7-3 and TRBJ2-2, is GAGVSQTPSNKVTEKGKYVELRCDPISGHTALYWYRQSLGQGPEFLIYFQGTGAADDSGLPNDRFFAVRPEGSVSTLKIQRTERGDSAVYLCASSPRDTGELFFGEGSRLTVL.

The rearrangement links TRBV18 to TRBJ2-4; D not resolved. Per the germline V gene, CDR1 is KGHSH and CDR2 is LQKENI. V gave up 4 bases and J gave up 7 bases, with 11 bases separating them. This CDR3 region has 13 residues. The CDR3 protein is CASSRQQDNIQYF. In DNA, the CDR3 is TGTGCCAGCTCACGTCAGCAAGACAACATTCAGTACTTC. Variable domain in full (rest from reference TRBV18 and TRBJ2-4): NAGVMQNPRHLVRRRGQEARLRCSPMKGHSHVYWYRQLPEEGLKFMVYLQKENIIDESGMPKERFSAEFPKEGPSILRIQQVVRGDSAAYFCASSRQQDNIQYFGAGTRLSVL.

This sequence joins TRBV27 and TRBJ2-2, with a weak D call TRBD2 (7 bases). The V end lost 5 bases, the J end lost 3 bases, and 13 bases lay between the germline ends. The CDR3 sequence is 15 residues long. The germline V gene has CDR1 MNHEY and CDR2 SMNVEV (reference sequence). In nucleotides, the CDR3 is TGTGCCAGCAGTATCAGGGGAGGGTACACCGGGGAGCTGTTTTTT. Translated: CASSIRGGYTGELFF.

The gene calls are TRBV2 and TRBJ1-1; D not certain. V shed 0 bases and J shed 5 bases, with 10 bases lying between them. Germline V gene lookup returns CDR1 SNHLY and CDR2 FYNNEI. CDR3 size: 14 residues. CDR3 residues: CASSEADFWTEAFF. In DNA, the CDR3 is TGTGCCAGCAGTGAAGCGGACTTTTGGACTGAAGCTTTCTTT.

Here the CDR3 DNA reads TGCGCCAGCAGGACCGGGACAGGGCGTCGGAAACTGTTTTTT. This encodes CASRTGTGRRKLFF. The chain carries TRBV23-1 and TRBJ1-4; 9 bases map to TRBD1. TRBV23-1 is reported as an ORF; its role is uncertain. The CDR3 totals 14 residues. The J segment lost 11 bases and the V segment lost 6 bases, leaving 10 bases of the junction unmatched.

This clone was counted a single time. The V and J genes are TRBV7-3 and TRBJ2-5; 9 bases are a match to TRBD2. V lost 2 bases, J lost 5 bases, and 6 bases stayed unmatched. The V gene's germline CDR1 is SGHTA and CDR2 FQGTGA. The CDR3 has 15 amino acids. Here the CDR3 reads CASSLPAGGTETQYF. In nucleotides, the CDR3 is TGTGCCAGCAGCTTACCAGCGGGGGGAACTGAGACCCAGTACTTC.

This clone has only a few counts. The rearrangement joins TRBV2 to TRBJ2-1, with TRBD2 identical over 8 bases. The V and J ends lost 4 bases and 1 base, in that order; junction bases with no gene match: 6. Germline V gene data show CDR1 as SNHLY and CDR2 as FYNNEI. The CDR3 extends over 16 amino acids. Here the CDR3 DNA reads TGTGCCAGCAGTGGAGAAGCGGGAGCGTCCTACAATGAGCAGTTCTTC. Its translation: CASSGEAGASYNEQFF.

The gene calls are TRBV5-1 and TRBJ2-4, with 13 bases lining up with TRBD2. The CDR3 runs to 21 residues. J gave up 0 bases and V 3 bases, and 15 bases lay outside the gene matches. In germline, CDR1 is SGHRS, CDR2 YFSETQ. CDR3 in DNA: TGCGCCAGCAGCTCCGGGACTAGCGGGGCGACGCCGTACATAGCCAAAAACATTCAGTACTTC. Translating it yields CASSSGTSGATPYIAKNIQYF.

The chain employs TRBV19 and TRBJ1-1; 8 bases align to TRBD1. Per germline, CDR1 LNHDA and CDR2 SQIVND (reference sequence). Unmatched junction bases numbered 10, after V lost 4 bases and J lost 6 bases. The CDR3 is 15 amino acids. This CDR3 is CASSKVGQGASEAFF. The CDR3 nucleotides are TGTGCCAGTAGTAAAGTCGGACAGGGTGCTTCTGAAGCTTTCTTT.

Written as DNA, the CDR3 is TGTGCCAGCTCACGCGGGACCCCCGGTGAGGCTTTCTTT. It yields the protein CASSRGTPGEAFF. This chain joins TRBV18 and TRBJ1-1; TRBD1 is a possible D gene (5 bases). V was trimmed by 4 bases and J by 11 bases, leaving 17 bases between them. Germline V lookup: CDR1 KGHSH, CDR2 LQKENI. The CDR3 runs to 13 residues.

This clone was counted once. The chain employs TRBV15 and TRBJ2-7; no firm D call. Trimming took off 3 bases at V and 2 bases at J, with 8 bases between the two ends. The CDR3 totals 13 residues. From germline, CDR1 is LNHNV and CDR2 YYDKDF (reference sequence). The CDR3 nucleotides are TGTGCCACCAGCAGTCGGCAGGCCTACGAGCAGTACTTC. It is translated as CATSSRQAYEQYF.

This chain links TRBV28 with TRBJ1-5, with unresolved D. Trimming cost V 7 bases and J 3 bases, with 13 bases left between them. Per the germline V gene, CDR1 is MDHEN and CDR2 is SYDVKM. This CDR3 has 14 amino acids. The CDR3 loop reads CASKNNIVNQPQHF. The CDR3 DNA reads as TGTGCCAGCAAGAATAACATCGTCAATCAGCCCCAGCATTTT.

This rearrangement joins TRBV6-1 to TRBJ1-1; no definite D call. Per germline, CDR1 MNHNS and CDR2 SASEGT. The V and J ends lost 7 bases and 3 bases respectively, with 15 bases between them. This CDR3 spans 14 amino acids. The CDR3 here is CASIRLGLDTEAFF. The CDR3 DNA reads as TGTGCCAGCATCCGGCTAGGCCTCGACACTGAAGCTTTCTTT.

V and J are TRBV7-9 and TRBJ1-2; 8 bases line up with TRBD1. The CDR3 runs to 18 residues. V was pared by 1 base and J by 5 bases, with 15 bases of the junction left unmatched. Germline values: CDR1 SEHNR, CDR2 FQNEAQ (reference sequence). CDR3 residues: CASSLGLGQQGGRYGYTF. The CDR3, as DNA: TGTGCCAGCAGCTTAGGATTGGGCCAACAGGGGGGAAGGTATGGCTACACCTTC. Based on the CDR3 plus reference TRBV7-9 and TRBJ1-2, the full variable domain is DTGVSQNPRHKITKRGQNVTFRCDPISEHNRLYWYRQTLGQGPEFLTYFQNEAQLEKSRLLSDRFSAERPKGSFSTLEIQRTEQGDSAMYLCASSLGLGQQGGRYGYTFGSGTRLTVV.

V usage is TRBV2 and J usage is TRBJ1-5; D is possibly TRBD1 (6 bases). Germline V gene data show CDR1 as SNHLY and CDR2 as FYNNEI. V was cut by 4 bases and J by 7 bases, with 17 bases left in between. The CDR3 runs to 15 residues. DNA for the CDR3: TGTGCCAGCAGTGCCCTGGGGGGCGCCGAGCAGCCCCAGCATTTT. Protein product: CASSALGGAEQPQHF. Full variable domain (rest looked up from reference TRBV2 and TRBJ1-5): EPEVTQTPSHQVTQMGQEVILRCVPISNHLYFYWYRQILGQKVEFLVSFYNNEISEKSEIFDDQFSVERPDGSNFTLKIRSTKLEDSAMYFCASSALGGAEQPQHFGDGTRLSIL.

The chain uses TRBV9 and TRBJ2-1, with 11 bases matching TRBD2. CDR1 SGDLS and CDR2 YYNGEE come from the germline V gene. V lost 1 base to trimming and J lost 1 base; unmatched junction nucleotides: 1. The CDR3 totals 16 residues. The CDR3 here is CASSVTSGGSYNEQFF. The CDR3 DNA follows: TGTGCCAGCAGCGTAACTAGCGGGGGATCCTACAATGAGCAGTTCTTC.

The chain employs TRBV5-8 and TRBJ2-1, with 7 bases identical to TRBD2. The CDR3 extends over 14 amino acids. CDR1 is SGHTS, CDR2 YDEGEE, per germline. Trimming cost V 6 bases and J 9 bases; bases outside gene matches: 12. The CDR3 protein is CASIRSGLVIEQFF. The CDR3 nucleotides are TGTGCCAGCATTCGTAGCGGACTAGTGATTGAGCAGTTCTTC.

The rearrangement joins TRBV10-2 to TRBJ1-2, with D uncertain. Germline V gene data show CDR1 as WSHSY and CDR2 as SAAADI. The V end was cut by 5 bases, the J end by 6 bases, with 10 bases between. This CDR3 region has 12 residues. The CDR3, as DNA: TGCGCCAGCAGTACGGGGTTCGATGGCTACACCTTC. It yields the protein CASSTGFDGYTF.

V gene TRBV5-6 combines with J gene TRBJ2-4; 7 positions match TRBD1. There are 14 residues in the CDR3. Looked up from germline, CDR1 is SGHDT and CDR2 is YYEEEE. V shed 4 bases and J 8 bases; nucleotides not matched to a gene: 9. CDR3 sequence (DNA): TGTGCCAGCAGCCTGAGACAGGGTGGTGACATTCAGTACTTC. This encodes CASSLRQGGDIQYF.

CDR3 residues: CASSIRWGGYNEQFF. The CDR3 coding sequence is TGTGCCAGTAGTATTAGGTGGGGGGGATACAATGAGCAGTTCTTC. The J gene is TRBJ2-1, the V gene TRBV19, with 7 bases aligning to TRBD2. CDR3 size: 15 residues. Germline-derived CDR1 and CDR2 are LNHDA and SQIVND (reference sequence). V dropped 3 bases and J dropped 4; count of bases not matched to a gene: 6.

This chain links TRBV2 with TRBJ1-2, with D possibly TRBD1 on 6 matching bases. CDR1 SNHLY and CDR2 FYNNEI come from the germline V gene. This CDR3 has 12 residues. The V gene lost 10 bases and the J gene lost 5 bases, with 14 bases spanning the gap. The DNA for the CDR3 is TGTGCCAAGAGGGGGGGAGGGTATGGCTACACCTTC. Its translation: CAKRGGGYGYTF.